This T cell receptor (beta chain) was found in a study of control samples from healthy donors and cancer patients. This clone has a handful of counts. The germline V and J ends were trimmed by 7 bases and 11 bases, with 20 bases remaining between them. This CDR3 region has 13 residues. Data came from immunoSEQ multiplex PCR; TCRdb stores just in-frame clones and leaves some out. The sample shows more than 110,000 clones, roughly 92% of them seen only once. This receptor was obtained from a man aged 25 to 40 in good health. Sequenced material: blood. The chain uses TRBV12-3 or TRBV12-4 and TRBJ1-1; D gene unclear. Written as DNA, the CDR3 is TGTGCCAGCACATTACCCCCCAAAACGGTTGCTTTCTTT. Residues: CASTLPPKTVAFF.